These 32 T cell receptor beta chains were sequenced from one sample in a study of blood T cell repertoires in COVID-19. TCRdb's table, derived via immunoSEQ multiplex PCR, lists solely in-frame clones and lacks some. This table holds 80,000 to 100,000 clones, around 93% found once. The sequenced sample consisted of peripheral blood. The receptors derive from a human donor with active COVID-19. The donor label of this sample is uncertain.

V usage is TRBV6-4 and J usage is TRBJ1-5, with D possibly TRBD1 on 6 matching bases. The germline V and J ends were trimmed by 2 bases and 8 bases, with 19 bases remaining between them. The CDR3 loop spans 16 amino acids. CDR1 and CDR2 (germline): MRHNA, SNTAGT. The CDR3 protein is CASSDLQGFRLEPQHF. For the CDR3, the DNA is TGTGCCAGCAGTGACCTACAGGGTTTTAGGCTCGAGCCCCAGCATTTT.

CDR3 nucleotide sequence: TGTGCCAGCAGTCTATCCTTAGGACAGTACAATGAGCAGTTCTTC. Protein: CASSLSLGQYNEQFF. V gene TRBV28 combines with J gene TRBJ2-1; a weak D match, TRBD1 (6 bases). The CDR3 is 15 amino acids. Germline V gives CDR1 MDHEN, CDR2 SYDVKM. Trimming cost V 5 bases and J 4 bases, with 15 bases left between them.

As concerns this clone: Other DNA sequences of this sample code for an identical CDR3. This chain uses TRBV9 with TRBJ2-2; D is uncertain. The CDR3 is made up of 13 amino acids. The germline CDR1 and CDR2 sequences are SGDLS and YYNGEE. Trimming pared 2 bases from V and 5 bases from J, leaving 7 bases between. CDR3 coding DNA: TGTGCCAGCAGCGTTTGGAGTACCGGGGAGCTGTTTTTT. Protein sequence: CASSVWSTGELFF.

V and J are TRBV6-5 and TRBJ1-2; D perhaps matches TRBD1 (5 bases). Germline CDR1 is MNHEY and CDR2 is SVGAGI. The V gene lost 6 bases and the J gene lost 6 bases, with 14 bases spanning the gap. There are 13 residues in the CDR3. The CDR3 nucleotides are TGTGCCAGCAGGCTGGACTGGGGGGATGGCTACACCTTC. Translation: CASRLDWGDGYTF.

About this clone: The identical CDR3 is also encoded by other nucleotide sequences in the sample. CDR3: CASSVGQGAGYEQYF. The CDR3 coding sequence is TGTGCCAGCAGCGTAGGACAGGGGGCTGGCTACGAGCAGTACTTC. The V gene is TRBV9, the J gene TRBJ2-7; 10 nucleotides agree with TRBD1. This CDR3 spans 15 amino acids. Germline V gives CDR1 SGDLS, CDR2 YYNGEE. V gave up 0 bases and J gave up 3 bases; unmatched junction bases: 3.

The genes are TRBV19 and TRBJ2-1, with D perhaps TRBD1 (5 bases). Germline lookup yields CDR1 LNHDA and CDR2 SQIVND (reference sequence). CDR3 size: 12 residues. Trimming stripped 6 bases from V and 4 bases from J, with 7 bases between. The CDR3: CASSPGYNEQFF. CDR3 bases: TGTGCCAGTAGCCCAGGGTACAATGAGCAGTTCTTC.

V and J are TRBV28 and TRBJ1-1; the D gene is possibly TRBD1 (6 bases). The V end was cut by 6 bases, the J end by 6 bases, with 20 bases between. This CDR3 is built from 15 residues. The germline V gene has CDR1 MDHEN and CDR2 SYDVKM. The DNA for the CDR3 is TGTGCCAGCAGGCATTCGACAGGCCTACTCGCTGAAGCTTTCTTT. Protein sequence: CASRHSTGLLAEAFF.

This chain uses TRBV7-9 with TRBJ1-6; 10 positions agree with TRBD1. Germline V lookup: CDR1 SEHNR, CDR2 FQNEAQ (reference sequence). This CDR3 region has 17 residues. V lost 5 bases, J lost 4 bases, and 8 bases stayed unmatched. CDR3 in amino acids: CASSQQGQGEYNSPLHF. The CDR3 DNA is TGTGCCAGCAGCCAACAAGGACAGGGGGAATATAATTCACCCCTCCACTTT.

The J gene is TRBJ2-7, the V gene TRBV7-9, with TRBD2 as a possible D gene (6 bases). The CDR3 is 15 residues long. From germline, CDR1 is SEHNR and CDR2 FQNEAQ (reference sequence). With 1 base removed from V and 0 bases from J, the gap between germline ends came to 10 bases. CDR3 region: CASSLGGVDSYEQYF. The CDR3 DNA reads as TGTGCCAGCAGCTTAGGCGGGGTAGACTCCTACGAGCAGTACTTC.

The V gene is TRBV7-3, the J gene TRBJ2-3; D gene ambiguous. This CDR3 has 14 residues. V shed 2 bases and J shed 0 bases, with 6 bases lying between them. The germline CDR1 and CDR2 sequences are SGHTA and FQGTGA. CDR3 amino acids: CASSLGPSTDTQYF. The CDR3, as DNA: TGTGCCAGCAGCTTAGGCCCTAGCACAGATACGCAGTATTTT.

The rearrangement uses TRBV3-1 (or the pseudogene TRBV3-2) and TRBJ1-1; a weak D match, TRBD1 (5 bases). Trimming took 1 base from V and 3 from J, leaving 9 bases between them. The CDR3 length is 14 residues. Germline assignment: CDR1 LGHDT and CDR2 YNNKEL (reference sequence). The CDR3 protein is CASSQGGPYTEAFF. The CDR3 DNA reads as TGTGCCAGCAGCCAAGGGGGCCCGTACACTGAAGCTTTCTTT.

This chain connects TRBV23-1 to TRBJ1-2; no reliable D call. TRBV23-1 is an ORF; its function is uncertain. The CDR3 runs to 15 residues. V gave up 0 bases and J gave up 4 bases, with 12 bases separating them. The CDR3 DNA is TGCGCCAGCAGTCAATCGGAAGAGGCGGGCTATGGCTACACCTTC. Its protein is CASSQSEEAGYGYTF.

V gene TRBV7-3 combines with J gene TRBJ1-1, with TRBD1 as a possible D gene (5 bases). Germline-derived CDR1 and CDR2 are SGHTA and FQGTGA. This CDR3 spans 15 amino acids. V lost 5 bases and J 2 bases, leaving 15 bases between the germline ends. This chain's CDR3 is CASSPTLGENTEAFF. DNA for the CDR3: TGTGCCAGCAGCCCGACGCTAGGGGAAAACACTGAAGCTTTCTTT. Full variable domain (rest looked up from reference TRBV7-3 and TRBJ1-1): GAGVSQTPSNKVTEKGKYVELRCDPISGHTALYWYRQSLGQGPEFLIYFQGTGAADDSGLPNDRFFAVRPEGSVSTLKIQRTERGDSAVYLCASSPTLGENTEAFFGQGTRLTVV.

V and J are TRBV2 and TRBJ2-1, with TRBD2 as a possible D gene (6 bases). Trimming pared 2 bases from V and 14 bases from J, leaving 13 bases between. The V gene's germline CDR1 is SNHLY and CDR2 FYNNEI. The CDR3 loop spans 12 amino acids. The CDR3 region has the DNA TGTGCCAGCAGTGAACGGGGGTGGCAGGAGTTCTTC. This translates into CASSERGWQEFF.

This chain's CDR3 is CASSIALTSGGLETQYF. In DNA form, the CDR3 reads TGTGCCAGTAGTATAGCCCTCACTAGCGGGGGGTTAGAGACCCAGTACTTC. The chain combines TRBV19 with TRBJ2-5; 12 bases fit TRBD2. This CDR3 region has 17 residues. CDR1 is LNHDA and CDR2 is SQIVND in the germline V gene (reference sequence). The V segment lost 1 base and the J segment 4 bases; nucleotides outside the gene matches: 7.

J is TRBJ2-4 and V is TRBV5-4, with a weak D call TRBD1 (8 bases). Germline V gene lookup returns CDR1 SGHNT and CDR2 YYREEE (reference sequence). CDR3 length: 16 amino acids. V lost 3 bases, J lost 0 bases, and 13 bases lay in between. Written as DNA, the CDR3 is TGTGCCAGCAGCTCCAACAGGGGGGGAGCCAAAAACATTCAGTACTTC. This codes for CASSSNRGGAKNIQYF.

The chain links TRBV2 to TRBJ2-5, with D perhaps TRBD2 (6 bases). This CDR3 contains 13 residues. The germline V gene has CDR1 SNHLY and CDR2 FYNNEI. Trimming stripped 7 bases from V and 5 bases from J, with 14 bases between. The CDR3 protein is CASNPGVWETQYF. The CDR3 coding sequence is TGTGCCAGCAATCCGGGGGTGTGGGAGACCCAGTACTTC.

This clone occurred once. The rearrangement joins TRBV9 to TRBJ2-2; tentatively, D is TRBD2 (5 bases). The CDR3 length is 15 residues. V was trimmed by 0 bases and J by 1 base, leaving 7 bases between them. Germline CDR1 is SGDLS and CDR2 is YYNGEE. The CDR3 sequence is CASSVAGENTGELFF. The CDR3 nucleotides read TGTGCCAGCAGCGTAGCCGGGGAGAACACCGGGGAGCTGTTTTTT.

V gene TRBV11-1 combines with J gene TRBJ2-7; TRBD1 matches 9 bases. Trimming removed 5 bases from V and 1 base from J; junction bases left unmatched: 6. The germline V gene encodes CDR1 SGHAT and CDR2 FQDESV (reference sequence). CDR3 length: 15 amino acids. CDR3 loop: CASSLPGQGSYEQYF. The CDR3 DNA follows: TGTGCCAGCAGCCTCCCCGGACAGGGGTCCTACGAGCAGTACTTC.

The V and J genes are TRBV6-6 and TRBJ2-3, with D possibly matching TRBD1 (5 bases). The germline V and J ends were trimmed by 9 bases and 5 bases, with 18 bases remaining between them. Germline values: CDR1 MNHNY, CDR2 SVGAGI (reference sequence). The CDR3 covers 14 residues. The CDR3 region has the DNA TGTGCCAGTTACCCAGGGCTAGTTGGAGATACGCAGTATTTT. Residues: CASYPGLVGDTQYF.

This chain uses TRBV7-2 with TRBJ2-5; 7 bases are a match to TRBD2. V shed 2 bases and J 7 bases; nucleotides not matched to a gene: 7. Germline CDR1 reads SGHTA; CDR2 reads FQGNSA. The CDR3 sequence is 14 residues long. The CDR3 reads CASSLSRTGGTQYF. DNA for the CDR3: TGTGCCAGCAGCTTATCACGGACGGGAGGGACCCAGTACTTC.

V gene TRBV5-1 combines with J gene TRBJ2-2; 7 bases fit TRBD1. Germline V gives CDR1 SGHRS, CDR2 YFSETQ. This CDR3 has 17 residues. V was pared by 3 bases and J by 1 base, with 9 bases of the junction left unmatched. CDR3 sequence: CASSSRPGTENTGELFF. In nucleotides, the CDR3 is TGCGCCAGCAGCTCGCGCCCCGGGACAGAGAACACCGGGGAGCTGTTTTTT.

This clone was found once. The rearrangement joins TRBV5-4 to TRBJ1-4; possible D gene TRBD1, 5 bases. The CDR3 has 14 amino acids. V gave up 4 bases and J gave up 7 bases, with 14 bases separating them. CDR1 is SGHNT, CDR2 YYREEE, per germline (reference sequence). The CDR3 loop is CASSLGQGPEKLFF. CDR3 sequence (DNA): TGTGCCAGCAGCCTCGGACAAGGGCCTGAAAAACTGTTTTTT.

This clone was seen once. The genes are TRBV5-4 and TRBJ2-2, with a tentative D call TRBD1 (5 bases). The CDR3 covers 12 residues. Germline V gene data show CDR1 as SGHNT and CDR2 as YYREEE (reference sequence). V was clipped by 3 bases and J by 7 bases, with 7 bases between them. This chain's CDR3 is CASSSDNGELFF. The CDR3 region has the DNA TGTGCCAGCAGCTCGGACAACGGGGAGCTGTTTTTT. The full variable domain, rest sourced from reference TRBV5-4 and TRBJ2-2, is ETGVTQSPTHLIKTRGQQVTLRCSSQSGHNTVSWYQQALGQGPQFIFQYYREEENGRGNFPPRFSGLQFPNYSSELNVNALELDDSALYLCASSSDNGELFFGEGSRLTVL.

This chain connects TRBV19 to TRBJ2-7; 7 bases are a match to TRBD2. This CDR3 is built from 16 residues. Germline lookup yields CDR1 LNHDA and CDR2 SQIVND (reference sequence). V was pared by 5 bases and J by 0 bases, with 10 bases of the junction left unmatched. The CDR3 region has the DNA TGTGCCAGTAGTTACTCCGGGAGGCAGATCTCCTACGAGCAGTACTTC. It specifies CASSYSGRQISYEQYF.

This chain joins TRBV4-1 and TRBJ2-3, with 10 bases that match TRBD2. This CDR3 spans 19 amino acids. With 0 bases clipped from V and 1 base from J, the junction kept 10 bases outside the gene matches. Per germline, CDR1 MGHRA and CDR2 YSYEKL. This CDR3 is CASSQDRPLSGGGTDTQYF. Written as DNA, the CDR3 is TGCGCCAGCAGCCAAGATCGGCCTTTGAGCGGGGGGGGCACAGATACGCAGTATTTT.

This clone was recorded only once. Here the CDR3 DNA reads TGTGCCAGCTCACCGAAAGGGGCCGGGGAGCTGTTTTTT. Its translation is CASSPKGAGELFF. J is TRBJ2-2 and V is TRBV18; D is perhaps TRBD1 (5 bases). The CDR3 extends over 13 amino acids. Trimming removed 3 bases from V and 6 bases from J, with 8 bases in between. Per germline, CDR1 KGHSH and CDR2 LQKENI.

V gene TRBV19 combines with J gene TRBJ1-5; D possibly corresponds to TRBD1 (5 bases). There are 14 residues in the CDR3. V lost 7 bases, J lost 7 bases, and 17 bases lay in between. Germline V gene sequence: CDR1 LNHDA, CDR2 SQIVND (reference sequence). The chain's CDR3 is CASTLGGGGQPQHF. The CDR3 region has the DNA TGTGCCAGTACCCTCGGGGGGGGAGGGCAGCCCCAGCATTTT.

The chain combines TRBV27 with TRBJ2-7, with 8 positions matching TRBD1. Trimming cost V 3 bases and J 3 bases; bases outside gene matches: 7. The CDR3 spans 15 residues. The germline V gene encodes CDR1 MNHEY and CDR2 SMNVEV (reference sequence). The DNA for the CDR3 is TGTGCCAGCAGTTTTGTATTTGGACAGGGCTACGAGCAGTACTTC. Amino acids: CASSFVFGQGYEQYF.

The chain is built from TRBV6-1 and TRBJ1-6; TRBD1 might be the D (5 bases). The CDR3 runs to 17 residues. Germline CDR1 reads MNHNS; CDR2 reads SASEGT. V gave up 3 bases and J gave up 6 bases, with 18 bases separating them. The CDR3 bases are TGTGCCAGCAGTGACAGGGTCCTTCTTATCGGTAATTCACCCCTCCACTTT. It is translated as CASSDRVLLIGNSPLHF.

The CDR3 sequence is CASSPRQGDYTGELFF. For the CDR3, the DNA is TGTGCCAGCAGCCCTAGACAGGGGGATTACACCGGGGAGCTGTTTTTT. V gene TRBV14 combines with J gene TRBJ2-2; TRBD1 agrees at 9 bases. Trimming cost V 4 bases and J 3 bases; bases outside gene matches: 6. In germline, CDR1 is SGHDN, CDR2 FVKESK. The CDR3 extends over 16 amino acids. Full variable domain (missing parts from reference TRBV14 and TRBJ2-2): EAGVTQFPSHSVIEKGQTVTLRCDPISGHDNLYWYRRVMGKEIKFLLHFVKESKQDESGMPNNRFLAERTGGTYSTLKVQPAELEDSGVYFCASSPRQGDYTGELFFGEGSRLTVL.

The rearrangement links TRBV6-5 to TRBJ1-1; no definite D call. The CDR3 has 15 amino acids. In germline, CDR1 is MNHEY, CDR2 SVGAGI. V was trimmed by 4 bases and J by 0 bases, leaving 12 bases between them. The CDR3: CASSSYGGMNTEAFF. As DNA, the CDR3 is TGTGCCAGCAGTTCCTACGGAGGTATGAACACTGAAGCTTTCTTT.